This TCR beta chain emerged from a study of cytomegalovirus exposure and HLA in healthy donors. In the case of this clone: Antigen: not known.

Study results and caveats: Analysis performed later found more than 15,000 TCR beta sequences associated with HLA alleles at 0.05 false discovery rate.

Germline CDR1 MDHEN, CDR2 SYDVKM. CDR3 length equals 16 residues. The ends were cut back, 5 bases at V and 0 bases at J, with 16 bases in the middle. Primers: 60 Vbeta forward and 13 Jbeta reverse. Clones were read by immunoSEQ multiplex PCR, and TCRdb kept only the in-frame ones, dropping some. The profile covers about 110,000 clones, with over 65% appearing a single time and 1% to 1.5% taken by the ten largest. The gene calls are TRBV28 and TRBJ1-2; D is unclear. This receptor was taken from a woman in her 30s in good health and CMV-seronegative. The specimen was PBMCs. The CDR3 protein is CASSTHPGRANYGYTF. The CDR3 region has the DNA TGTGCCAGCAGTACGCACCCGGGGAGGGCTAACTATGGCTACACCTTC.